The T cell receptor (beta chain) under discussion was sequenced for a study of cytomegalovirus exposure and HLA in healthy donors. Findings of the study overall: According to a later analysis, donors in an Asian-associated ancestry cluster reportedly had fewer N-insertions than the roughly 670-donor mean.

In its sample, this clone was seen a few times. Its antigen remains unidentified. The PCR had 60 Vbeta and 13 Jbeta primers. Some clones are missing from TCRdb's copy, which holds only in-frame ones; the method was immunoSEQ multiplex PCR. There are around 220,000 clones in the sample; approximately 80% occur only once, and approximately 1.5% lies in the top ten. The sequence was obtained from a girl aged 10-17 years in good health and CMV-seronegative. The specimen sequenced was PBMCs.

Here the CDR3 reads CASSTQASKSPEAFF. The CDR3 DNA reads as TGTGCCAGCAGTACACAGGCCTCGAAGAGCCCTGAAGCTTTCTTT. This rearrangement joins TRBV28 to TRBJ1-1, with a tentative D call TRBD1 (5 bases). V lost 5 bases to trimming and J lost 6 bases, with 19 bases between them. The CDR3 has 15 residues. Germline V gene sequence: CDR1 MDHEN, CDR2 SYDVKM.